This T cell receptor (beta chain) was retrieved from a study of T-cell reconstitution after alpha-beta-depleted transplantation in children. Study-wide points: Surviving recipient T cells and intrathymic progenitors accounted for some patients' high TCRbeta diversity at day 60. After transplant, at about two months, alpha-beta T cells were reportedly derived from several hundred expanded graft clones. T cells produced anew were the main source of T-cell counts and diversity one year after transplant.

CDR1 is KGHSH and CDR2 is LQKENI in the germline V gene. CDR3 length: 13 residues. Trimming took 3 bases from V and 7 from J, leaving 7 bases between them. As it was prepared, the TCRbeta library received unique molecular identifiers. From the PCR reads, TCRdb called clonotypes with MiXCR, one entry per CDR3 protein. The sample yields just over 950,000 distinct CDR3 sequences, roughly 29% seen once. To note about this clonotype: Its antigen is still unknown.

The clonotype originates from a boy in the first two years of life who had a stem cell transplant for SCID, so the T cells may come from the graft donor. The sample consisted of PBMCs, mostly from graft donor cells, taken 360 days after TCRalphabeta/CD19-depleted stem cell transplant. The chain joins TRBV18 to TRBJ1-6; D unresolved. In nucleotides, the CDR3 is TGTGCCAGCTCACCCCTTGACAATTCACCCCTCCACTTT. It specifies CASSPLDNSPLHF. The variable domain in full, with the rest retrieved from reference TRBV18 and TRBJ1-6, is NAGVMQNPRHLVRRRGQEARLRCSPMKGHSHVYWYRQLPEEGLKFMVYLQKENIIDESGMPKERFSAEFPKEGPSILRIQQVVRGDSAAYFCASSPLDNSPLHFGNGTRLTVT.